This TCR beta chain emerged from a study of cytomegalovirus exposure and HLA in healthy donors. Study results and caveats: Earlier results showed most TCR beta V segments being productive about 87% or about 30% of the time. At a 0.05 false discovery rate, a later analysis found approximately 15,000 TCR beta sequences to be associated with HLA alleles.

PCR primers comprised 60 Vbeta and 13 Jbeta primers. Sequenced by immunoSEQ multiplex PCR; TCRdb stores in-frame clones only, minus some. The data show roughly 120,000 clones, with about two thirds seen just once and 5.5% to 8.5% held by the top ten. The CDR3 length is 13 residues. Trimming left V 1 base short and J 1 base short, with 7 bases between. Looked up from germline, CDR1 is GTSNPN and CDR2 is SVGIG (reference sequence). Points on this clone: Its target is not known.

The receptor comes from a man in his forties or fifties in good health and CMV-seropositive. Sample: PBMCs. The rearrangement joins TRBV30 to TRBJ1-1, with a tentative D call TRBD1 (6 bases). The CDR3 DNA is TGTGCCTGGAGTGGAGGGGGGAACACTGAAGCTTTCTTT. Translated: CAWSGGGNTEAFF.